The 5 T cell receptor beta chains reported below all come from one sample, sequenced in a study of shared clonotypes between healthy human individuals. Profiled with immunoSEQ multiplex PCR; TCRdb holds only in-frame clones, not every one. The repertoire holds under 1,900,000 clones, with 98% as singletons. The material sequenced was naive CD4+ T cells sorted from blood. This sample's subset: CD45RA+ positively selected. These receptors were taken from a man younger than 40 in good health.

CDR3 DNA: TGTGCCAGCAGCTTAGGGGCGGGGCAACCCTACGAGCAGTACTTC. Translating gives CASSLGAGQPYEQYF. This chain joins TRBV7-2 and TRBJ2-7, with a tentative D call TRBD2 (6 bases). Per the germline V gene, CDR1 is SGHTA and CDR2 is FQGNSA. V lost 1 base and J lost 2, with 12 bases in between. The CDR3 runs 15 residues.

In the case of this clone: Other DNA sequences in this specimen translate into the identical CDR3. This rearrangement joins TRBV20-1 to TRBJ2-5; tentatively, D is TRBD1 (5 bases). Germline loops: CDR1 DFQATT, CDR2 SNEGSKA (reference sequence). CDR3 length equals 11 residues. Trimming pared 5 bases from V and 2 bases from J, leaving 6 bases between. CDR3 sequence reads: CSAGQQETQYF. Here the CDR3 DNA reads TGCAGTGCTGGACAACAAGAGACCCAGTACTTC.

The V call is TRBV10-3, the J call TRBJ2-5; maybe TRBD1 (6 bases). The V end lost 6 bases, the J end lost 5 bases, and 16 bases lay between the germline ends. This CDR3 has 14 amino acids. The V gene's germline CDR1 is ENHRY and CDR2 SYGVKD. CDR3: CAIRDGAGAETQYF. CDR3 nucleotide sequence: TGTGCCATCAGGGATGGGGCAGGGGCGGAGACCCAGTACTTC.

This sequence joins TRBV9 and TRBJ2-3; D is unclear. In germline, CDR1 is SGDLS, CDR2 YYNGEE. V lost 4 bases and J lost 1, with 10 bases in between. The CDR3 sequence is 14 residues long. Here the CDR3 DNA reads TGTGCCAGCAGCCCCCTCTTCCGCACAGATACGCAGTATTTT. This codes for CASSPLFRTDTQYF.

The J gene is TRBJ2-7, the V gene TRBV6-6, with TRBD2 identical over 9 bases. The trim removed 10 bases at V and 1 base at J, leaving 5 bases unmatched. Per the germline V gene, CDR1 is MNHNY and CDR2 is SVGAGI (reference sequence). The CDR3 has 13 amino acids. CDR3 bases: TGTGCCACCATTAGCGGGAGTTCCTACGAGCAGTACTTC. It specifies CATISGSSYEQYF.